Below are 14 T cell receptor beta chains sequenced from a single sample in a study of early T cells in non-severe SARS-CoV-2 infection. TCRdb reanalysed the 5' RACE reads using MiXCR and keeps one entry per CDR3 protein. The sample lists 63,000 or so distinct CDR3 sequences; over 9.5% were seen once. The material sequenced was whole blood, taken at baseline. Receptors originate from an adult who was a healthcare worker with PCR-confirmed SARS-CoV-2 infection or an uninfected control (not recorded which).

This clonotype was seen repeatedly, ten times or more. This rearrangement joins TRBV7-9 to TRBJ1-5; no clear D gene. The CDR3 runs to 12 residues. Between the trimmed V and J ends, which lost 2 bases and 6 bases, there was a span of 5 bases. The germline gives CDR1 SEHNR, CDR2 FQNEAQ (reference sequence). In DNA, the CDR3 is TGTGCCAGCAGCTTACTGGGTCAGCCCCAGCATTTT. Its translation is CASSLLGQPQHF.

This clonotype was found a few times. The chain has TRBV24-1 and TRBJ2-3; D tentatively reads TRBD1 or TRBD2 (5 bases each). The germline CDR1 and CDR2 sequences are KGHDR and SFDVKD. Trimming shortened V by 5 bases and J by 7 bases, and 12 bases separated the two germline ends. The CDR3 consists of 13 residues. The CDR3 DNA reads as TGTGCCACCAGTGGGGTGGGACCCTATACGCAGTATTTT. Its protein product is CATSGVGPYTQYF.

Concerning this clonotype itself: This may be a read error: a much more frequent sequence differs by one nucleotide. The chain combines TRBV11-2 with TRBJ2-2; 8 nucleotides agree with TRBD1. V was pared by 3 bases and J by 9 bases, with 9 bases of the junction left unmatched. The CDR3 runs 15 residues. CDR1 is SGHAT and CDR2 is FQNNGV in the germline V gene. CDR3 coding DNA: TGTGCCAGCAGCTTGCTAGGACAGGGCGACCGGGAGCTGTTTTTT. Protein: CASSLLGQGDRELFF. The full variable domain, with the rest looked up from reference TRBV11-2 and TRBJ2-2, is EAGVAQSPRYKIIEKRQSVAFWCNPISGHATLYWYQQILGQGPKLLIQFQNNGVVDDSQLPKDRFSAERLKGVDSTLKIQPAKLEDSAVYLCASSLLGQGDRELFFGEGSRLTVL.

This clonotype occurred a few times. This chain uses TRBV6-2 or TRBV6-3 with TRBJ2-7; TRBD2 aligns across 11 bases. This CDR3 is built from 14 residues. Per germline, CDR1 MNHEY and CDR2 SVGEGT. Trimming took 7 bases from V and 3 from J; bases not matched to a gene: 5. DNA of the CDR3: TGTGCCAGCACCCCACTAGCGGGAGTCTACGAGCAGTACTTC. Its translation: CASTPLAGVYEQYF.

This clonotype showed up just a few times. The gene calls are TRBV12-5 and TRBJ2-5; 7 bases map to TRBD2. V was clipped by 3 bases and J by 7 bases; unmatched bases: 5. CDR1 LGHNT and CDR2 FRNRAP come from the germline V gene. The CDR3 extends over 13 amino acids. CDR3 DNA: TGTGCTAGTGGTTTCAGGGAGGGTCGGACCCAGTACTTC. Amino acid sequence: CASGFREGRTQYF. The whole variable domain, filled in from reference TRBV12-5 and TRBJ2-5, reads DARVTQTPRHKVTEMGQEVTMRCQPILGHNTVFWYRQTMMQGLELLAYFRNRAPLDDSGMPKDRFSAEMPDATLATLKIQPSEPRDSAVYFCASGFREGRTQYFGPGTRLLVL.

To note about this clonotype: This CDR3 fails to terminate in the conserved phenylalanine or tryptophan, so it likely reflects a read error. The chain uses TRBV2 and TRBJ1-2, with 7 bases aligning to TRBD1. The CDR3 is 15 amino acids. Germline V gives CDR1 SNHLY, CDR2 FYNNEI. Trimming took 9 bases from V and 6 from J; bases not matched to a gene: 16. The CDR3 region is CARQTPGQLKHGYTS. As DNA, the CDR3 is TGTGCCAGACAGACTCCGGGACAGCTGAAGCATGGCTACACCTCC.

The chain uses TRBV10-3 and TRBJ2-3; D remains unclear. Germline V gene data show CDR1 as ENHRY and CDR2 as SYGVKD. Between the trimmed V and J ends, which lost 10 bases and 2 bases, there was a span of 22 bases. This CDR3 comprises 16 residues. CDR3 protein: CATNQRTEILTDTQYF. The CDR3 DNA follows: TGTGCCACCAATCAACGAACGGAGATCCTCACAGATACGCAGTATTTT.

J is TRBJ2-3 and V is TRBV28, with D perhaps matching TRBD2 (6 bases). The CDR3 sequence is 13 residues long. V was trimmed by 8 bases and J by 1 base, leaving 10 bases between them. The V gene's germline CDR1 is MDHEN and CDR2 SYDVKM. The CDR3 bases are TGTGCCAGCTGCGGGGAGGGCACAGATACGCAGTATTTT. Amino acid sequence: CASCGEGTDTQYF.

The chain couples TRBV7-2 to TRBJ1-2; possibly TRBD1 for D (6 bases). Germline V lookup: CDR1 SGHTA, CDR2 FQGNSA. This CDR3 comprises 14 residues. V gave up 1 base and J gave up 7 bases, with 13 bases separating them. CDR3 in amino acids: CASSLVPEGVGYTF. CDR3 nucleotides: TGTGCCAGCAGCTTAGTCCCCGAGGGGGTTGGCTACACCTTC. The variable domain in full, with the rest retrieved from reference TRBV7-2 and TRBJ1-2, is GAGVSQSPSNKVTEKGKDVELRCDPISGHTALYWYRQSLGQGLEFLIYFQGNSAPDKSGLPSDRFSAERTGGSVSTLTIQRTQQEDSAVYLCASSLVPEGVGYTFGSGTRLTVV.

V usage is TRBV11-2 and J usage is TRBJ2-7; D call uncertain. Trimming took 5 bases from V and 0 from J, leaving 14 bases between them. Per germline, CDR1 SGHAT and CDR2 FQNNGV. The CDR3 is 15 amino acids. The CDR3 protein is CASSLSPMSSYEQYF. In nucleotides, the CDR3 is TGTGCCAGCAGCCTTTCACCAATGAGCTCCTACGAGCAGTACTTC.

This clonotype was seen repeatedly, ten times or more. The chain links TRBV6-1 to TRBJ2-7, with 8 bases identical to TRBD1. In germline, CDR1 is MNHNS, CDR2 SASEGT. The V segment lost 3 bases and the J segment 3 bases; nucleotides outside the gene matches: 4. The CDR3 sequence is 14 residues long. CDR3 nucleotides: TGTGCCAGCAGTGAGGCCGGACAGGGCTACGAGCAGTACTTC. Protein: CASSEAGQGYEQYF.

The table lists this clonotype with many counts. The chain couples TRBV20-1 to TRBJ2-1; the D gene is possibly TRBD2 (6 bases). The germline V gene has CDR1 DFQATT and CDR2 SNEGSKA (reference sequence). The CDR3 sequence is 12 residues long. Trimming cost V 3 bases and J 7 bases, with 10 bases left between them. The CDR3 DNA sequence: TGCAGTGCTAGGGACTACCAAAATGAGCAGTTCTTC. Translation gives CSARDYQNEQFF.

V usage is TRBV7-8 and J usage is TRBJ2-7; 7 bases are a match to TRBD2. CDR3 size: 15 residues. Germline V gene sequence: CDR1 SGHVS, CDR2 FQNEAQ. Unmatched junction bases numbered 12, after V lost 5 bases and J lost 5 bases. CDR3 sequence (DNA): TGTGCCAGCAGCCCCCGGCGACTAGCAAGTGACGAGCAGTACTTC. Translation gives CASSPRRLASDEQYF.

This clonotype was detected only a few times. The chain carries TRBV5-1 and TRBJ1-1, with TRBD1 as a possible D gene (5 bases). This CDR3 is 15 amino acids long. Germline CDR1 SGHRS, CDR2 YFSETQ. Trimming removed 3 bases at V and 2 bases at J, with 14 bases between. The CDR3 DNA reads as TGCGCCAGCAGCTCGGGGACCCCGAGTAACACTGAAGCTTTCTTT. The encoded protein is CASSSGTPSNTEAFF. The full variable domain, with the rest looked up from reference TRBV5-1 and TRBJ1-1, is KAGVTQTPRYLIKTRGQQVTLSCSPISGHRSVSWYQQTPGQGLQFLFEYFSETQRNKGNFPGRFSGRQFSNSRSEMNVSTLELGDSALYLCASSSGTPSNTEAFFGQGTRLTVV.